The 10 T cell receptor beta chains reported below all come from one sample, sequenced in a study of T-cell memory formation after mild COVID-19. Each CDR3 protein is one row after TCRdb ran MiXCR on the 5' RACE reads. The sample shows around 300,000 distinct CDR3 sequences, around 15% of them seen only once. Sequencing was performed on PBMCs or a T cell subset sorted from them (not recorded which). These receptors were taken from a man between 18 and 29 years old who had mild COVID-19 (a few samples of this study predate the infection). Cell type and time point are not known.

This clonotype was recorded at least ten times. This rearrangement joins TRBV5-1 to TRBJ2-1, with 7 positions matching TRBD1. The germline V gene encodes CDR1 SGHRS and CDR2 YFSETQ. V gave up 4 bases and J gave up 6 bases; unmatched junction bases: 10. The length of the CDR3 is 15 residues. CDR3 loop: CASSVRPTGCNEQFF. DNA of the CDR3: TGCGCCAGCAGCGTTCGACCGACAGGGTGCAATGAGCAGTTCTTC.

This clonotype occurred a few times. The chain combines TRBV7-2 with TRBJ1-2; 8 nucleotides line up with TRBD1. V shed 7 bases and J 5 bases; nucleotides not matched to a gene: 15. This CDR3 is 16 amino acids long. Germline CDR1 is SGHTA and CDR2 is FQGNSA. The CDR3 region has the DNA TGTGCCAGCACCAAAGACAGGGGAATCTCCTATTATGGCTACACCTTC. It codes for CASTKDRGISYYGYTF.

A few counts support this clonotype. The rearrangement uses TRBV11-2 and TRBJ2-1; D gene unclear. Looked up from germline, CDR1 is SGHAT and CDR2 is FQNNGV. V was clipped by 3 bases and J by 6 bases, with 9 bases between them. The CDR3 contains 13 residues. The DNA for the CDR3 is TGTGCCAGCAGCTTTAGGGCCGGCAATGAGCAGTTCTTC. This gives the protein CASSFRAGNEQFF.

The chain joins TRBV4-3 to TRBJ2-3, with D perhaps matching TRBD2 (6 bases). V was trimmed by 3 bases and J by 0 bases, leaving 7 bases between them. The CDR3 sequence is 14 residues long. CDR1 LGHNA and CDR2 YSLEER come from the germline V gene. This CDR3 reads CASSHGGSTDTQYF. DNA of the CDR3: TGCGCCAGCAGCCACGGGGGAAGCACAGATACGCAGTATTTT.

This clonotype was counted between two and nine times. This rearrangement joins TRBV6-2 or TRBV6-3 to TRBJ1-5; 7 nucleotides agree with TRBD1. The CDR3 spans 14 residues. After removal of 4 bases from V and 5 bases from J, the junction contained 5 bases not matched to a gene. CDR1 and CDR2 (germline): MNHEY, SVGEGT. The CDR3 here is CASSWTGRYQPQHF. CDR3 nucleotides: TGTGCCAGCAGTTGGACAGGTCGGTATCAGCCCCAGCATTTT.

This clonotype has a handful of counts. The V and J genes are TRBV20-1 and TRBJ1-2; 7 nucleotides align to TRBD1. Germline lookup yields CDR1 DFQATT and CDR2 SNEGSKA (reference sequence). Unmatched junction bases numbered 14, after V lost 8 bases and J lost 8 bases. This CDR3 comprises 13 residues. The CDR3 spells CSPRGTVVRGYTF. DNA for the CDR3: TGCAGTCCCCGGGGGACAGTAGTTCGGGGCTACACCTTC.

CDR3 nucleotides: TGTGCCAGCAGCTTGGCTGGGTTGGGTGAAAAACTGTTTTTT. Its translation is CASSLAGLGEKLFF. The chain is built from TRBV5-4 and TRBJ1-4, with no clear D. V lost 0 bases, J lost 7 bases, and 10 bases lay in between. The CDR3 is made up of 14 amino acids. Germline CDR1 SGHNT, CDR2 YYREEE (reference sequence).

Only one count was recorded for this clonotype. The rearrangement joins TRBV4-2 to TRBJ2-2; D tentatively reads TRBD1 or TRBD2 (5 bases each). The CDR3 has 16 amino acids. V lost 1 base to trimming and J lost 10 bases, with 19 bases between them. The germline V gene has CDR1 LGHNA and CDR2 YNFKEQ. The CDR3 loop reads CASSQAWGQRGTELFF. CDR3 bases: TGTGCCAGCAGCCAAGCGTGGGGCCAGAGGGGAACGGAGCTGTTTTTT.

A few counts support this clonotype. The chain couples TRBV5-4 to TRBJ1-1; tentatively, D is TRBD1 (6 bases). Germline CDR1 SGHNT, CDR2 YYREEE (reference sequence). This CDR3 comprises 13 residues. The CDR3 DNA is TGTGCGACCGAGGGGGTAATGAACACTGAAGCTTTCTTT. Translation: CATEGVMNTEAFF.

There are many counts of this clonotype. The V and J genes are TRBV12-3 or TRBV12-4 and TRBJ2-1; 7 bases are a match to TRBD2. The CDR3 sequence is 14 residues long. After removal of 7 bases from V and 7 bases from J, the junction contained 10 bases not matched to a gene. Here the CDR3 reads CASTFGGGGNEQFF. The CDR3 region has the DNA TGTGCCAGCACCTTTGGCGGGGGTGGAAATGAGCAGTTCTTC.